Shown below are 4 T cell receptor beta chains from a single sample sequenced in a study of T cell responses to AZD1222 COVID-19 vaccine. Generated by immunoSEQ multiplex PCR, the TCRdb table keeps only in-frame clones and is missing some. Here the sample spans 150,000 to 250,000 clones, roughly 92% being singletons. This specimen was peripheral blood, taken 28 days after the second AZD1222 dose. The receptors were gathered from an adult who received the AZD1222 COVID-19 vaccine.

The chain combines TRBV18 with TRBJ2-2; D ambiguous. CDR3 length: 14 amino acids. Germline V lookup: CDR1 KGHSH, CDR2 LQKENI. As DNA, the CDR3 is TGTGTCACCTTCGTGGGGTCGAACACCGGGGAGCTGTTTTTT. Translated: CVTFVGSNTGELFF.

The rearrangement uses TRBV7-9 and TRBJ1-4; possibly TRBD1 for D (6 bases). CDR3 length equals 13 residues. V lost 6 bases, J lost 8 bases, and 13 bases lay in between. Germline lookup yields CDR1 SEHNR and CDR2 FQNEAQ (reference sequence). The CDR3 DNA is TGTGCCAGCAGGGACTCGAGGGGGGAAAAACTGTTTTTT. It is translated as CASRDSRGEKLFF.

The chain couples TRBV6-5 to TRBJ1-4; TRBD1 might be the D (5 bases). This CDR3 has 15 residues. CDR1 MNHEY and CDR2 SVGAGI come from the germline V gene. Trimming shortened V by 6 bases and J by 8 bases, and 19 bases separated the two germline ends. The CDR3: CASSRVPGTLEKLFF. The DNA for the CDR3 is TGTGCCAGCAGCAGAGTTCCCGGGACTTTGGAAAAACTGTTTTTT.

This chain links TRBV28 with TRBJ2-7; 8 bases are shared with TRBD1. Germline trimming cut 9 bases from V and 4 bases from J; bases unmatched to any gene: 5. Germline CDR1 is MDHEN and CDR2 is SYDVKM. CDR3 length: 12 amino acids. The CDR3, as DNA: TGTGCCAGTCAGGGGGCGACATACGAGCAGTACTTC. Amino acids: CASQGATYEQYF.